The entry below gives a single TCR beta chain sequence along with its context. The antigen it binds to is not known. There are no base qualities to consult, and no much larger clone falls within one base. The sample is drawn from a study of blood T cell repertoires in COVID-19 (dated by TCRdb to 2019 to 2021). For context, the study as a whole: Collaborator samples came from the United States, Italy and Spain and covered acute and convalescent phases of COVID-19. The prospective study material was composed of cDNA or gDNA derived from T cells, B-cell-depleted T cells, or PBMCs. The dataset comprised deeply sampled blood TCRbeta repertoires from subjects exposed to, actively infected with, or recovered from COVID-19. A freely available public database, intended as a resource for researchers studying the immune response to SARS-CoV-2, is where the repertoires were released. Samples were obtained from the ongoing ImmuneRACE study (first 160 participants) and from 1,000 to 1,500 subjects provided by 6 global collaborators. The sample metadata nearly always contained a de-identified subject ID, COVID-19 status, age in years and sex. Where available, HLA class I and class II types were obtained from metadata supplied by the sample provider rather than from assay-based typing.

TCRbeta CDR3 regions were amplified from genomic DNA by means of the immunoSEQ Assay, a bias-controlled multiplex PCR. Under the source paper's analysis protocol: Within the assay, amplification of reference gene primers was used to estimate how many nucleated cells each sample contained. To quantify the absolute abundance of each unique TCRbeta CDR3 rearrangement, sequence reads were collapsed and filtered. For each sample, productive Simpson clonality was calculated as the square root of Simpson's diversity index across productive rearrangements. TCRdb retrieved this table from immuneACCESS and kept in-frame rearrangements only. Not all clones are present; in checked studies, unresolved V genes account for under half, and no reason is known for the remainder. The D gene and trimming were derived from the DNA, and the V and J assignments and clone size from that table. This sample lists 110,000 or so clones; around 85% were detected once. About 2.3% of the sample is taken by the ten largest.

For this chain, trimming is 5 bases at the V end and 2 bases at the J end, and the number of junction bases without a gene match is 4. The CDR3 has 15 amino acids, counting the end cysteine and phenylalanine. Just CDR3 DNA is preserved here, 45 bases in frame from base 1. CDR1 and CDR2 (SEHNR, FQNEAQ) derive from the germline V gene (reference sequence). Results the study describes overall, beyond this receptor: The amount of clinical and demographic metadata varied by source and participant and was provided uncurated.

Collaborating institutions collected whole blood in K2EDTA tubes following their own protocols. Collaborator samples were shipped for TCRbeta analysis as frozen whole blood, isolated PBMCs, or DNA extracted from either sample type. The sequencing input was peripheral blood. The clonotype comes from a man aged 45-60 years with acute or convalescent COVID-19. The rearranged segments are TRBV7-9 and TRBJ1-5, and 9 bases in between align with TRBD1. The nucleotide sequence is given as TGTGCCAGCAGCATGGGACAGGGAGGCAATCAGCCCCAGCATTTT. Its coded protein is CASSMGQGGNQPQHF.